This T cell receptor (beta chain) originates from a study of T cell responses to AZD1222 COVID-19 vaccine. Sequencing was performed with immunoSEQ multiplex PCR; in TCRdb, only in-frame clones are kept and a portion is missing. The sample yields roughly 80,000 clones, roughly 90% seen once. On this clone: Its antigen is not known.

Germline V CDR1 and CDR2: SGHRS, YFSETQ. CDR3 size: 13 residues. After removal of 4 bases from V and 9 bases from J, the junction contained 5 bases not matched to a gene. Whole-study findings and limits: Repertoires were obtained only post-peak T cell response. Reportedly, close to half of spike-specific TCRs are directed against unmutated variant regions.

The origin of this receptor is an adult who received the AZD1222 COVID-19 vaccine. Sequenced material: peripheral blood, taken 28 days after the second AZD1222 dose. This rearrangement joins TRBV5-1 to TRBJ2-1, with 9 bases aligning to TRBD2. CDR3 region: CASSAAGGSEQFF. In DNA form, the CDR3 reads TGCGCCAGCAGCGCAGCGGGGGGTAGTGAGCAGTTCTTC.